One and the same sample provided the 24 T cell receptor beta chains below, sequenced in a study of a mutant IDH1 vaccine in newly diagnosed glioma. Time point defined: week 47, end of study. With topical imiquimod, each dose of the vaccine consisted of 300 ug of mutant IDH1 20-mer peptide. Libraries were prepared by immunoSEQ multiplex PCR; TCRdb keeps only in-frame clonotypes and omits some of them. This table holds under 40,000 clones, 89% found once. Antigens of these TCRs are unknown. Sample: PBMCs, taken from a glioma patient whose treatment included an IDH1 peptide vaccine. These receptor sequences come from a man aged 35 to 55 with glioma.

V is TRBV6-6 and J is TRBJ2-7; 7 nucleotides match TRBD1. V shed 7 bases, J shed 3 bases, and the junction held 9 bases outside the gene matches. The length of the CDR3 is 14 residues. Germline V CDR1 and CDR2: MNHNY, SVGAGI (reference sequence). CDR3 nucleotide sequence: TGTGCCAGCACTCCGGGACAGAGGGTCTACGAGCAGTACTTC. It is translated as CASTPGQRVYEQYF.

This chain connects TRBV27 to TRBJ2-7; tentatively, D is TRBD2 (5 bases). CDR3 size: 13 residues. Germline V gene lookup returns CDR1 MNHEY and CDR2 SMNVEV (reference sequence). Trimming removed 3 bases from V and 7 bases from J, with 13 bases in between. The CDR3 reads CASSLGASGEQYF. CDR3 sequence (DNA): TGTGCCAGCAGTTTGGGCGCGTCGGGGGAGCAGTACTTC.

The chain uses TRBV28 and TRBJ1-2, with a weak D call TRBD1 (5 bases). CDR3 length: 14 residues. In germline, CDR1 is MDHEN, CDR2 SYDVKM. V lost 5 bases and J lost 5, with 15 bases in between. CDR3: CASSRVATAYGYTF. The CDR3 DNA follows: TGTGCCAGCAGTCGGGTAGCGACAGCGTATGGCTACACCTTC.

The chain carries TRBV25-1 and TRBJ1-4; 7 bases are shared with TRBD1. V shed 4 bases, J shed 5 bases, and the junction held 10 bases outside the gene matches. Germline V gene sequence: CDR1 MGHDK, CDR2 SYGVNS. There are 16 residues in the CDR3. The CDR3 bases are TGTGCCAGCAGTGGCTTCAGGGGGTTAGGGAATGAAAAACTGTTTTTT. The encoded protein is CASSGFRGLGNEKLFF.

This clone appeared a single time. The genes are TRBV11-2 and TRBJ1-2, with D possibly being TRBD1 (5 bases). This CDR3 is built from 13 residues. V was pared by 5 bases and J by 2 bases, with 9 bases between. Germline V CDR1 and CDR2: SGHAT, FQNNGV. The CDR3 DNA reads TGTGCCAGCAGCGCCACAGGCAACTATGGCTACACCTTC. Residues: CASSATGNYGYTF.

The DNA of the CDR3 is TGTGCCACCAGCAGAGAAGCCCCTAGCGGGATGAACACCGGGGAGCTGTTTTTT. It yields the protein CATSREAPSGMNTGELFF. This sequence joins TRBV15 and TRBJ2-2, with 9 bases lining up with TRBD2. The germline CDR1 and CDR2 sequences are LNHNV and YYDKDF (reference sequence). Unmatched junction bases numbered 6, after V lost 0 bases and J lost 1 base. This CDR3 has 18 amino acids.

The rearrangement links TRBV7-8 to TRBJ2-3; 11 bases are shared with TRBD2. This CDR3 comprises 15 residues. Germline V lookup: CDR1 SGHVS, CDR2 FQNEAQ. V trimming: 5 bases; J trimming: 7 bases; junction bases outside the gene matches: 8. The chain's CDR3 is CASSRTGTSGYTQYF. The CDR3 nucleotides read TGTGCCAGCAGCCGAACCGGGACTAGCGGCTATACGCAGTATTTT.

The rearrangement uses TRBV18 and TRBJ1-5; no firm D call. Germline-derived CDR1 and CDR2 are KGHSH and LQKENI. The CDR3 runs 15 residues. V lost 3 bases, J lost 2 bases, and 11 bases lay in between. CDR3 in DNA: TGTGCCAGCTCACCGCTTGATGCGCGCAATCAGCCCCAGCATTTT. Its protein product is CASSPLDARNQPQHF. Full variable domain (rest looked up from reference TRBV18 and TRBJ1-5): NAGVMQNPRHLVRRRGQEARLRCSPMKGHSHVYWYRQLPEEGLKFMVYLQKENIIDESGMPKERFSAEFPKEGPSILRIQQVVRGDSAAYFCASSPLDARNQPQHFGDGTRLSIL.

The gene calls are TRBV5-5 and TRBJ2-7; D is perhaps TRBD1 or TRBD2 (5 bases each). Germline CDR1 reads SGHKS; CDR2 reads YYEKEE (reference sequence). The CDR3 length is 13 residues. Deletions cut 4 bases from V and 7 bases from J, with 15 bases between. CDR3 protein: CASSGFLGEEQYF. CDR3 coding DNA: TGTGCCAGCAGCGGGTTTTTGGGGGAGGAGCAGTACTTC. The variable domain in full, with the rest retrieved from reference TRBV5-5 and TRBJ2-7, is DAGVTQSPTHLIKTRGQQVTLRCSPISGHKSVSWYQQVLGQGPQFIFQYYEKEERGRGNFPDRFSARQFPNYSSELNVNALLLGDSALYLCASSGFLGEEQYFGPGTRLTVT.

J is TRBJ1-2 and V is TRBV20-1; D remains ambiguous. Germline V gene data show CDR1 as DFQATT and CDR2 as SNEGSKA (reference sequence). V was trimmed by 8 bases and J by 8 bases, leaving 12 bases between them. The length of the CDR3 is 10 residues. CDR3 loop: CSPTGYGYTF. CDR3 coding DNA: TGCAGTCCCACTGGCTACGGCTACACCTTC.

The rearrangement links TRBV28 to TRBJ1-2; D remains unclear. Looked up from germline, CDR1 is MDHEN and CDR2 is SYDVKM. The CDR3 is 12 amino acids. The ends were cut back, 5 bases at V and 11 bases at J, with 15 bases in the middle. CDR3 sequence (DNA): TGTGCCAGCAGTGTTGCGCAACGGTGGTACACCTTC. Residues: CASSVAQRWYTF.

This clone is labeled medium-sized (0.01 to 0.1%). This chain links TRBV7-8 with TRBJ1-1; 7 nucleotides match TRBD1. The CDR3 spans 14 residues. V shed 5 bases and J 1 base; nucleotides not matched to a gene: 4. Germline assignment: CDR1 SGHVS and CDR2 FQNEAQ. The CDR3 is CASSPDRENTEAFF. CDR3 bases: TGTGCCAGCAGCCCCGACAGGGAGAACACTGAAGCTTTCTTT.

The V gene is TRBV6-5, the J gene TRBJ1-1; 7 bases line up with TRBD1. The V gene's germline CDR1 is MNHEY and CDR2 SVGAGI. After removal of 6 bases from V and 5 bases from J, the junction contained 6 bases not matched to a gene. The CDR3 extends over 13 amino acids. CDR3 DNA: TGTGCCAGCAGACGACAGGGAGAGACTGAAGCTTTCTTT. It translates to CASRRQGETEAFF.

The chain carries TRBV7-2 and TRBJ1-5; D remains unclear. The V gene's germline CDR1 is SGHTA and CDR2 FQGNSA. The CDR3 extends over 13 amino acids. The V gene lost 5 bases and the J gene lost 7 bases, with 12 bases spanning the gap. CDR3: CASSPEGSQPQHF. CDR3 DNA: TGTGCCAGCAGCCCCGAGGGTTCCCAGCCCCAGCATTTT.

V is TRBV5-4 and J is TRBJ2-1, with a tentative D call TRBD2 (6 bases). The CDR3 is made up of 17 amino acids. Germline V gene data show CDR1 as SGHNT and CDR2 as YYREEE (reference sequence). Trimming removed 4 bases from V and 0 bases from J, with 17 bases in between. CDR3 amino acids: CASSVGGRPSSYNEQFF. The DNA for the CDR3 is TGTGCCAGCAGCGTTGGGGGGAGGCCTAGCTCCTACAATGAGCAGTTCTTC.

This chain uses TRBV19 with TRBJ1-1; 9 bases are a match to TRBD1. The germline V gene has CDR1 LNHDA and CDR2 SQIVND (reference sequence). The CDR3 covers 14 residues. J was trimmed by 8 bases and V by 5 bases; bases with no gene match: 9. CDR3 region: CASSPTGGRAEAFF. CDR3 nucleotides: TGTGCCAGTAGTCCTACAGGGGGCCGGGCAGAAGCTTTCTTT.

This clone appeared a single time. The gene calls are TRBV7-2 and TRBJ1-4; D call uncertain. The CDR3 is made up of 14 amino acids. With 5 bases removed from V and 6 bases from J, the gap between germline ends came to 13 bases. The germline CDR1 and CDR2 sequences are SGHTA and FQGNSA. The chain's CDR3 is CASSPRRGYEKLFF. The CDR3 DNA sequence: TGTGCCAGCAGCCCCCGTCGTGGGTATGAAAAACTGTTTTTT.

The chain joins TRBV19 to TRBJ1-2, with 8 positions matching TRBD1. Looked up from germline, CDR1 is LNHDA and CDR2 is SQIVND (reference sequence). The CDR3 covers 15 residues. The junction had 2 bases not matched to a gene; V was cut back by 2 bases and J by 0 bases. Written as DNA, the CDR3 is TGTGCCAGTAGTATACTACAGGGGGCTAACTATGGCTACACCTTC. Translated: CASSILQGANYGYTF.

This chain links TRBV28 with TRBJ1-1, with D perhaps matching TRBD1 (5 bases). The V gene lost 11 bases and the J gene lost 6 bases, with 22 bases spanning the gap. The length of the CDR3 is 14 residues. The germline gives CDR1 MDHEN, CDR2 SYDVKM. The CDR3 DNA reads TGTGCCGCGAAGGGGTCCCTTTTAGGTTCTGAAGCTTTCTTT. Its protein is CAAKGSLLGSEAFF.

The CDR3 here is CASSSTDSDRDEQYF. The CDR3, as DNA: TGTGCCAGCAGTTCGACAGACTCCGACAGGGACGAGCAGTACTTC. This chain uses TRBV25-1 with TRBJ2-7; 7 bases line up with TRBD1. This CDR3 is 15 amino acids long. Trimming at V came to 5 bases and at J to 5 bases, leaving 12 bases not matched to a gene. Germline CDR1 and CDR2: MGHDK and SYGVNS.

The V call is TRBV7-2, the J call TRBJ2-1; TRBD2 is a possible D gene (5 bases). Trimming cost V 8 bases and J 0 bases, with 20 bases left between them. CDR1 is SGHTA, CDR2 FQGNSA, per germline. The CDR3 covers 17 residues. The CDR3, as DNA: TGTGCCAGCCTAGCCCCCGGGCGGGCCAACTCCTACAATGAGCAGTTCTTC. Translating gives CASLAPGRANSYNEQFF.

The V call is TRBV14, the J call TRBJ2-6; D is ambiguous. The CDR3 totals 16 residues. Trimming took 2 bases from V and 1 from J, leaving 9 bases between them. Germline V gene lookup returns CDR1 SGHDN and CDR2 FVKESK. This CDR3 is CASSQPFISGANVLTF. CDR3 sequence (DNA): TGTGCCAGCAGCCAACCTTTCATATCTGGGGCCAACGTCCTGACTTTC.

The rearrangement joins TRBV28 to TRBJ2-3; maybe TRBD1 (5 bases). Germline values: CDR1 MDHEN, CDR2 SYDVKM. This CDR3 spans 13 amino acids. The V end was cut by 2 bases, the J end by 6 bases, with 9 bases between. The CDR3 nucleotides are TGTGCCAGCAGTTTAGGCAGGGTTGATACGCAGTATTTT. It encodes CASSLGRVDTQYF.

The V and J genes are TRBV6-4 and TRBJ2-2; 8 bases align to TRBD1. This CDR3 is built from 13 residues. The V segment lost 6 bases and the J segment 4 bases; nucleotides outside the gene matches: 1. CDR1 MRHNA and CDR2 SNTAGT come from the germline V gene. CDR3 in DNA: TGTGCCAGCAGACAGGGGGTCACCGGGGAGCTGTTTTTT. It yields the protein CASRQGVTGELFF.